Listed here are 9 T cell receptor beta chains from one sample, sequenced in a study of blood T cell repertoires in COVID-19. Profiling relied on immunoSEQ multiplex PCR, and the TCRdb table lists in-frame clones only, not all of them. The profile covers 150,000 or so clones, with approximately 87% appearing a single time and approximately 6.5% taken by the ten largest. The sequenced material came from peripheral blood. These receptors were collected from a man aged 80 or over with acute or convalescent COVID-19.

The chain uses TRBV9 and TRBJ1-3; TRBD1 aligns across 8 bases. The CDR3 has 19 amino acids. In germline, CDR1 is SGDLS, CDR2 YYNGEE. V dropped 0 bases and J dropped 0; count of bases not matched to a gene: 11. CDR3 loop: CASSVGGQGLSFSGNTIYF. The CDR3 bases are TGTGCCAGCAGCGTAGGCGGACAGGGCCTTTCTTTCTCTGGAAACACCATATATTTT.

This clone was observed once. This rearrangement joins TRBV5-1 to TRBJ2-7; D remains ambiguous. Germline values: CDR1 SGHRS, CDR2 YFSETQ. V was pared by 2 bases and J by 2 bases, with 11 bases between. There are 14 residues in the CDR3. CDR3 bases: TGCGCCAGCAGCTTAGGAGACGGAACCTACGAGCAGTACTTC. It codes for CASSLGDGTYEQYF.

V gene TRBV18 combines with J gene TRBJ1-2; TRBD1 is a possible D gene (6 bases). Trimming removed 1 base from V and 4 bases from J, with 13 bases in between. Per germline, CDR1 KGHSH and CDR2 LQKENI. The CDR3 is 15 amino acids. CDR3 sequence: CASSPLTDRPYGYTF. For the CDR3, the DNA is TGTGCCAGCTCACCACTGACGGACAGACCCTATGGCTACACCTTC.

The CDR3 spells CASSLTAPRSPLHF. The CDR3 DNA sequence: TGTGCCAGCAGCTTAACGGCTCCCAGGTCACCCCTCCACTTT. This rearrangement joins TRBV7-8 to TRBJ1-6; D ambiguous. CDR1 is SGHVS and CDR2 is FQNEAQ in the germline V gene. The CDR3 spans 14 residues. The ends were cut back, 2 bases at V and 10 bases at J, with 12 bases in the middle.

This rearrangement joins TRBV6-1 to TRBJ2-3, with TRBD1 matching 9 bases. CDR1 MNHNS and CDR2 SASEGT come from the germline V gene. CDR3 size: 16 residues. The junction had 9 bases not matched to a gene; V was cut back by 2 bases and J by 6 bases. This chain's CDR3 is CASSERKDRGVDTQYF. CDR3 DNA: TGTGCCAGCAGTGAAAGGAAGGACAGGGGTGTCGATACGCAGTATTTT.

J is TRBJ1-1 and V is TRBV5-1; 9 nucleotides agree with TRBD1. CDR1 and CDR2 (germline): SGHRS, YFSETQ. The CDR3 is 16 residues long. The ends lost 0 bases at V and 2 bases at J; junction bases unmatched: 5. The CDR3 DNA reads TGCGCCAGCAGCTTGGAACAGGGGGCACGAAACACTGAAGCTTTCTTT. Protein product: CASSLEQGARNTEAFF.

V gene TRBV19 combines with J gene TRBJ1-5; D uncertain. The V and J ends lost 9 bases and 1 base respectively, with 16 bases between them. Germline V lookup: CDR1 LNHDA, CDR2 SQIVND (reference sequence). The CDR3 contains 15 residues. This CDR3 is CASLPLAGSNQPQHF. In DNA form, the CDR3 reads TGTGCCAGCCTCCCCCTGGCCGGGAGCAATCAGCCCCAGCATTTT.

This chain joins TRBV6-2 or TRBV6-3 and TRBJ1-1, with D tentatively TRBD1 (5 bases). Trimming removed 2 bases from V and 0 bases from J, with 10 bases in between. The germline V gene encodes CDR1 MNHEY and CDR2 SVGEGT. This CDR3 is 15 amino acids long. CDR3 in DNA: TGTGCCAGCAGTTACACAGGTTCCATGAACACTGAAGCTTTCTTT. It specifies CASSYTGSMNTEAFF.

This clone was observed a few times. The rearrangement links TRBV5-1 to TRBJ2-2, with D maybe TRBD2 (5 bases). The germline gives CDR1 SGHRS, CDR2 YFSETQ. The CDR3 contains 14 residues. V lost 1 base and J 5 bases, leaving 9 bases between the germline ends. CDR3 in amino acids: CASSLTGGTGELFF. In DNA, the CDR3 is TGCGCCAGCAGCTTGACTGGAGGAACCGGGGAGCTGTTTTTT.